These 8 T cell receptor beta chains originate from one sample sequenced in a study of T cell responses to AZD1222 COVID-19 vaccine. Here immunoSEQ multiplex PCR was the method, and the copy in TCRdb shows in-frame clones only, minus some. The top ten clones hold roughly 1.3% of a sample with roughly 200,000 clones, over 80% of them seen once. Sequencing used peripheral blood, obtained on day 0 of AZD1222 vaccination. The source of these receptors is an adult in good health.

The chain joins TRBV6-4 to TRBJ1-6; D is uncertain. V gave up 0 bases and J gave up 13 bases, with 10 bases separating them. The germline gives CDR1 MRHNA, CDR2 SNTAGT. This CDR3 is 13 amino acids long. CDR3: CASSDSKGRPLHF. The CDR3 bases are TGTGCCAGCAGTGACTCGAAGGGCCGGCCCCTCCACTTT.

CDR3 sequence (DNA): TGTGCCAGCAGCTTAGGGGGGGTTAACACTGAAGCTTTCTTT. It encodes CASSLGGVNTEAFF. The chain joins TRBV7-8 to TRBJ1-1; D may be TRBD1 (5 bases). In germline, CDR1 is SGHVS, CDR2 FQNEAQ. Between the trimmed V and J ends, which lost 1 base and 2 bases, there was a span of 8 bases. The CDR3 runs 14 residues.

The chain joins TRBV7-2 to TRBJ1-3, with TRBD1 as a possible D gene (6 bases). V gave up 3 bases and J gave up 2 bases, with 11 bases separating them. Germline V CDR1 and CDR2: SGHTA, FQGNSA. This CDR3 has 15 residues. The CDR3 bases are TGTGCCAGCAGCTTGACAGGCCCTGCTGGAAACACCATATATTTT. It codes for CASSLTGPAGNTIYF.

In its sample, this clone was seen once. The chain carries TRBV27 and TRBJ1-4; TRBD1 is a possible D gene (6 bases). This CDR3 comprises 15 residues. Germline lookup yields CDR1 MNHEY and CDR2 SMNVEV (reference sequence). The V end was cut by 5 bases, the J end by 7 bases, with 17 bases between. DNA for the CDR3: TGTGCCAGCAGTCCTACCCAACAGGGACCTGAAAAACTGTTTTTT. Protein product: CASSPTQQGPEKLFF.

The rearrangement links TRBV5-1 to TRBJ1-6, with 7 nucleotides matching TRBD1. The CDR3 is made up of 16 amino acids. Germline V gene sequence: CDR1 SGHRS, CDR2 YFSETQ. V was clipped by 0 bases and J by 7 bases; unmatched bases: 7. The CDR3 loop reads CASSLAPQGDNSPLHF. The CDR3 nucleotides are TGCGCCAGCAGCTTGGCCCCCCAGGGGGACAATTCACCCCTCCACTTT.

The chain is built from TRBV11-2 and TRBJ1-5; 8 bases align to TRBD1. There are 16 residues in the CDR3. The germline V gene has CDR1 SGHAT and CDR2 FQNNGV. The ends lost 3 bases at V and 0 bases at J; junction bases unmatched: 4. CDR3 nucleotide sequence: TGTGCCAGCAGCTTGGGGGACAGGTTTAGCAATCAGCCCCAGCATTTT. Amino acids: CASSLGDRFSNQPQHF.

The chain couples TRBV7-2 to TRBJ2-1, with D perhaps matching TRBD1 (6 bases). Germline values: CDR1 SGHTA, CDR2 FQGNSA. Trimming left V 7 bases short and J 5 bases short, with 15 bases between. The CDR3 contains 14 residues. CDR3 DNA sequence: TGTGCCAGCAAAGGGAGACAGGCAAACAATGAGCAGTTCTTC. As protein: CASKGRQANNEQFF.

The chain has TRBV3-1 (or the pseudogene TRBV3-2) and TRBJ2-5, with D tentatively TRBD2 (6 bases). V lost 2 bases, J lost 2 bases, and 15 bases lay in between. Germline V gene sequence: CDR1 LGHDT, CDR2 YNNKEL (reference sequence). This CDR3 spans 16 amino acids. The chain's CDR3 is CASSQNGAGLQETQYF. The CDR3 nucleotides are TGTGCCAGCAGCCAAAATGGGGCGGGATTACAAGAGACCCAGTACTTC.